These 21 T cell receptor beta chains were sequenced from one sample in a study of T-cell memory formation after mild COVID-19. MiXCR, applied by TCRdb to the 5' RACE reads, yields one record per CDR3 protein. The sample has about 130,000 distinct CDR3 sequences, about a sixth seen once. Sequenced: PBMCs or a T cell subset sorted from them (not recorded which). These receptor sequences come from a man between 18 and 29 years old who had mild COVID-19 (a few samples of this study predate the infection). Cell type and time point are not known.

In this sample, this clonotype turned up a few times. In DNA, the CDR3 is TGTGCCAGCAGTTGGGGGCAAGAGACCCAGTACTTC. Its translation: CASSWGQETQYF. The chain combines TRBV12-3 or TRBV12-4 with TRBJ2-5, with D possibly being TRBD1 or TRBD2 (5 bases each). The ends were cut back, 4 bases at V and 2 bases at J, with 5 bases in the middle. The CDR3 is 12 residues long.

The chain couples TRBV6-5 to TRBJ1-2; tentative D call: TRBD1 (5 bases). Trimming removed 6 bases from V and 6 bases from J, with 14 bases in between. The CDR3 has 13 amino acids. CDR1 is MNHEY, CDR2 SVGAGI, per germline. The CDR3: CASSPDSLHGYTF. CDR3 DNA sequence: TGTGCCAGCAGCCCCGACAGCCTACATGGCTACACCTTC.

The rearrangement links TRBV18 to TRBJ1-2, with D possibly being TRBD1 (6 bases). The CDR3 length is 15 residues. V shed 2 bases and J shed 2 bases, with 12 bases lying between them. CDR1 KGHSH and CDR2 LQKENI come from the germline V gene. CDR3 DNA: TGTGCCAGCTCACCAAGCGCAGGGGAAAACTATGGCTACACCTTC. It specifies CASSPSAGENYGYTF.

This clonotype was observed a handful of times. The DNA of the CDR3 is TGTGCCAGCAGCGTTGGGCCGGATGATGGCTACACCTTC. Its translation is CASSVGPDDGYTF. The V and J genes are TRBV9 and TRBJ1-2; no clear D gene. CDR3 length equals 13 residues. CDR1 SGDLS and CDR2 YYNGEE come from the germline V gene. V lost 2 bases and J 6 bases, leaving 11 bases between the germline ends.

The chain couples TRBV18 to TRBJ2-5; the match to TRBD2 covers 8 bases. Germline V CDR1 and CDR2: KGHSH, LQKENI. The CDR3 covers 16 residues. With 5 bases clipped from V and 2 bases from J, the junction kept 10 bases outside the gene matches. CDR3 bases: TGTGCCAGCTCAGTATCTCTAGCGGGCCTACAAGAGACCCAGTACTTC. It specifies CASSVSLAGLQETQYF.

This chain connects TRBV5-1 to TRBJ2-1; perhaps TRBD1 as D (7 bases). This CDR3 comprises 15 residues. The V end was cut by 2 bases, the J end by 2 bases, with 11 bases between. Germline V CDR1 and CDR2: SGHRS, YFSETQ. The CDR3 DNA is TGCGCCAGCAGCTTCCAGGGGGGCCCCTACAATGAGCAGTTCTTC. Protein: CASSFQGGPYNEQFF.

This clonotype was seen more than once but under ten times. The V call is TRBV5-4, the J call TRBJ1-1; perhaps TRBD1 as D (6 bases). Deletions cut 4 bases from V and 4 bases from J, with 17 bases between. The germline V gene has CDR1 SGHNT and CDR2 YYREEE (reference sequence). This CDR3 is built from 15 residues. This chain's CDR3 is CASSPSTGRFTEAFF. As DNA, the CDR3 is TGTGCCAGCAGCCCGAGTACAGGGAGGTTCACTGAAGCTTTCTTT. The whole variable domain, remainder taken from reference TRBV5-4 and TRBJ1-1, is ETGVTQSPTHLIKTRGQQVTLRCSSQSGHNTVSWYQQALGQGPQFIFQYYREEENGRGNFPPRFSGLQFPNYSSELNVNALELDDSALYLCASSPSTGRFTEAFFGQGTRLTVV.

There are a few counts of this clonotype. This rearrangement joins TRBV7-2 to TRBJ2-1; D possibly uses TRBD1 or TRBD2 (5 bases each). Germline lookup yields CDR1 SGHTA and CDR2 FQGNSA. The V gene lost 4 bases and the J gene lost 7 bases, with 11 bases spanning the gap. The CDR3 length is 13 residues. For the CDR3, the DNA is TGTGCCAGCAGCTCCCCGGGACCGAATGAGCAGTTCTTC. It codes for CASSSPGPNEQFF. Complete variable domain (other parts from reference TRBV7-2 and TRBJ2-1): GAGVSQSPSNKVTEKGKDVELRCDPISGHTALYWYRQSLGQGLEFLIYFQGNSAPDKSGLPSDRFSAERTGGSVSTLTIQRTQQEDSAVYLCASSSPGPNEQFFGPGTRLTVL.

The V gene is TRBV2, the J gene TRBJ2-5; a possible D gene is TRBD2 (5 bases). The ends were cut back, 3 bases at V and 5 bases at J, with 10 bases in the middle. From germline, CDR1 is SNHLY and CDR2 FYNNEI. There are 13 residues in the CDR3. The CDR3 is CASSESPGETQYF. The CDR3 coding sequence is TGTGCCAGCAGTGAGAGTCCGGGGGAGACCCAGTACTTC.

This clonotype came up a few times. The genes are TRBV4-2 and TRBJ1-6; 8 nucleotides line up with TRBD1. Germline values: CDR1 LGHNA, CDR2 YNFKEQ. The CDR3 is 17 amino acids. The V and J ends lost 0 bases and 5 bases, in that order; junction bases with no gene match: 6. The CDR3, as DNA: TGTGCCAGCAGCCAAGAATGGCAGGGGGCGGATAATTCACCCCTCCACTTT. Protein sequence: CASSQEWQGADNSPLHF.

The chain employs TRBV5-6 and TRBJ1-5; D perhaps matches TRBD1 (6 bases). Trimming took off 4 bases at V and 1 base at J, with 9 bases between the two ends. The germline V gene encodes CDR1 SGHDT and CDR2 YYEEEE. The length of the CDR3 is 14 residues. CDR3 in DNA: TGTGCCAGCAGCCGGGGGGGCAGCAATCAGCCCCAGCATTTT. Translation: CASSRGGSNQPQHF. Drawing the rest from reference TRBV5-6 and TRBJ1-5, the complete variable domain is DAGVTQSPTHLIKTRGQQVTLRCSPKSGHDTVSWYQQALGQGPQFIFQYYEEEERQRGNFPDRFSGHQFPNYSSELNVNALLLGDSALYLCASSRGGSNQPQHFGDGTRLSIL.

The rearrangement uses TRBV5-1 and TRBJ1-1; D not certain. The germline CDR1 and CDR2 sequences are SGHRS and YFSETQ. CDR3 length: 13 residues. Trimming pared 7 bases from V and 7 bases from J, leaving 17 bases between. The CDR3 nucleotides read TGCGCCAGCGCACCTACACCGGGCGATGAAGCTTTCTTT. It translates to CASAPTPGDEAFF.

DNA for the CDR3: TGCAGTGCTAGAGTTAGCGGGGTTGGAGATACGCAGTATTTT. This encodes CSARVSGVGDTQYF. The gene calls are TRBV20-1 and TRBJ2-3; 8 positions match TRBD2. Germline V gene sequence: CDR1 DFQATT, CDR2 SNEGSKA (reference sequence). Unmatched junction bases numbered 5, after V lost 1 base and J lost 5 bases. This CDR3 contains 14 residues.

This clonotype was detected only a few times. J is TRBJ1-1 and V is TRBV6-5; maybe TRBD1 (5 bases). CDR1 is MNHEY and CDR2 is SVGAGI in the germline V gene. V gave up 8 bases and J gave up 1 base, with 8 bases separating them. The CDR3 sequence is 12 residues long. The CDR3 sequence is CASGGGNTEAFF. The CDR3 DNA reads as TGTGCCAGCGGGGGGGGGAACACTGAAGCTTTCTTT.

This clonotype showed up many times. The CDR3 loop reads CASSLPRQDSQYF. In DNA form, the CDR3 reads TGTGCCAGCAGCTTACCCCGACAGGACTCCCAGTACTTC. The chain employs TRBV7-8 and TRBJ2-5; possibly TRBD1 for D (6 bases). The V gene lost 2 bases and the J gene lost 9 bases, with 13 bases spanning the gap. CDR1 and CDR2 from the germline V gene are SGHVS and FQNEAQ. The CDR3 loop spans 13 amino acids.

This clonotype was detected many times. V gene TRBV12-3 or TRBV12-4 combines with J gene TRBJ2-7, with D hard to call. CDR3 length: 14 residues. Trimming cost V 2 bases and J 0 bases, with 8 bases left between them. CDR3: CASSLSYSSYEQYF. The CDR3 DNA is TGTGCCAGCAGTTTAAGCTATTCCTCCTACGAGCAGTACTTC.

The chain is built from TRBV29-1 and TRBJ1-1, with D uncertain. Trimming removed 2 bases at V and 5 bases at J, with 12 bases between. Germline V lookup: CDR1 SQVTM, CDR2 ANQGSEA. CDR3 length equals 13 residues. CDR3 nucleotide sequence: TGCAGCGTTGAACGCAGCCAAAGGACTGAAGCTTTCTTT. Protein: CSVERSQRTEAFF.

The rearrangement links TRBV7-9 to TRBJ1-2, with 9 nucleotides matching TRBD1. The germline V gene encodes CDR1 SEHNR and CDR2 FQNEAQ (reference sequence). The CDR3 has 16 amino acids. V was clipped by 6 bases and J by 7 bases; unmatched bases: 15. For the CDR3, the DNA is TGTGCCAGCAGGTCCGTTGGGGACAGGGAGATCTTTGGCTACACCTTC. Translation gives CASRSVGDREIFGYTF.

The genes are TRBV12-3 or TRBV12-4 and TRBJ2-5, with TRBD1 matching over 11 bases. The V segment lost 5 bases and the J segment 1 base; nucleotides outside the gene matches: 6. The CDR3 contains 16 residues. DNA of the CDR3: TGTGCCAGCAGTCCTCTGGACAGGGGGCTCCAAGAGACCCAGTACTTC. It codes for CASSPLDRGLQETQYF.

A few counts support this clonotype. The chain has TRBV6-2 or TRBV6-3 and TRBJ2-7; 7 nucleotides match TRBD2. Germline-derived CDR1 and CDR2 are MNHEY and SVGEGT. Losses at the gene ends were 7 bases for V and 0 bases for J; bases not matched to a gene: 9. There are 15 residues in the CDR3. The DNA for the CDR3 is TGTGCCAGCACAAGCGGGGCAGCCGGCTCCTACGAGCAGTACGTC. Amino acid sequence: CASTSGAAGSYEQYV.

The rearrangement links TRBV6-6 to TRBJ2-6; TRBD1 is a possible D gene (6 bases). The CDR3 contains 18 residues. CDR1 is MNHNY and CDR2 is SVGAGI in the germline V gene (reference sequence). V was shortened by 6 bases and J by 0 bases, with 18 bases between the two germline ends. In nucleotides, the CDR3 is TGTGCCAGCAGCCCCCCCGGGACAAGGGTCTCTGGGGCCAACGTCCTGACTTTC. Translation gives CASSPPGTRVSGANVLTF.